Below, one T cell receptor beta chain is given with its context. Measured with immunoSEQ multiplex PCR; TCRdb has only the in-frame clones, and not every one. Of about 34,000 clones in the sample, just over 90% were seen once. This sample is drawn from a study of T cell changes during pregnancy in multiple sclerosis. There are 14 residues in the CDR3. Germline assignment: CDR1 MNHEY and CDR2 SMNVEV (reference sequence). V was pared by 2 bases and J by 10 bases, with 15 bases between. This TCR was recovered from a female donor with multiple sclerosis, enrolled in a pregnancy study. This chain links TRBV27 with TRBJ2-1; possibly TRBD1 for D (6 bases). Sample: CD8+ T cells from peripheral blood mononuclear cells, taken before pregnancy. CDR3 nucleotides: TGTGCCAGCAGTTTAGGCAGGGGCCGGACCGAGCAGTTCTTC. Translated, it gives CASSLGRGRTEQFF.